One sample yielded the 13 T cell receptor beta chains listed below, sequenced in a study of Graves' ophthalmopathy and Graves' hyperthyroidism. RNA transcripts served as template for amplifying TCR beta CDR3 sequences. HTBI primers served in a first-round RT-PCR, which a second-round multiplex PCR followed. TCRdb re-called the multiplex PCR reads with MiXCR, one entry per CDR3 protein. The sample holds 400,000 or so distinct CDR3 sequences, roughly 15% seen once. The material sequenced was peripheral blood. The source of these receptors is a woman aged 18-29 years with stable Graves' hyperthyroidism.

This clonotype showed up just a few times. The CDR3 nucleotides read TGTGCCAGCTCACCACCCTCAGCTGAAGCTTTCTTT. Its protein product is CASSPPSAEAFF. The chain combines TRBV18 with TRBJ1-1, with D uncertain. The germline gives CDR1 KGHSH, CDR2 LQKENI. The CDR3 runs to 12 residues. V lost 0 bases and J 6 bases, leaving 5 bases between the germline ends.

The J gene is TRBJ2-7, the V gene TRBV7-2; D ambiguous. The germline V gene has CDR1 SGHTA and CDR2 FQGNSA. The ends were cut back, 3 bases at V and 6 bases at J, with 9 bases in the middle. The CDR3 has 12 residues. CDR3 DNA sequence: TGTGCCAGCAGCTTCTTACCCGGCGAGCAGTACTTC. Translating it yields CASSFLPGEQYF.

The sample holds a few counts of this clonotype. The chain combines TRBV7-9 with TRBJ2-7, with 10 bases lining up with TRBD1. Looked up from germline, CDR1 is SEHNR and CDR2 is FQNEAQ (reference sequence). There are 15 residues in the CDR3. With 7 bases clipped from V and 3 bases from J, the junction kept 9 bases outside the gene matches. The CDR3 sequence is CASTDAGQGYYEQYF. The CDR3 DNA reads TGTGCCAGCACCGATGCGGGACAGGGGTACTACGAGCAGTACTTC.

This chain links TRBV18 with TRBJ1-3, with D possibly being TRBD1 (5 bases). Germline V CDR1 and CDR2: KGHSH, LQKENI. The V end was cut by 0 bases, the J end by 0 bases, with 9 bases between. This CDR3 is built from 16 residues. The CDR3: CASSPPDTASGNTIYF. DNA for the CDR3: TGTGCCAGCTCACCACCGGACACTGCCTCTGGAAACACCATATATTTT.

This clonotype has ten or more counts. The chain is built from TRBV7-9 and TRBJ1-2; possibly TRBD1 for D (6 bases). Germline CDR1 and CDR2: SEHNR and FQNEAQ (reference sequence). The CDR3 is 13 amino acids. V dropped 7 bases and J dropped 0 bases, with 9 bases sitting between them. CDR3 region: CASTDRANYGYTF. The CDR3 nucleotides read TGTGCCAGCACGGACAGAGCTAACTATGGCTACACCTTC.

This chain joins TRBV6-1 and TRBJ1-5, with TRBD1 as a possible D gene (6 bases). The V end was cut by 7 bases, the J end by 7 bases, with 23 bases between. This CDR3 region has 16 residues. In germline, CDR1 is MNHNS, CDR2 SASEGT. CDR3: CASTRRSQGINQPQHF. The CDR3 nucleotides are TGTGCCAGCACCAGAAGGTCGCAGGGGATTAACCAGCCCCAGCATTTT.

This clonotype showed up many times. The V call is TRBV12-3 or TRBV12-4, the J call TRBJ2-7, with 8 bases matching TRBD2. The junction had 8 bases not matched to a gene; V was cut back by 8 bases and J by 2 bases. The CDR3 contains 14 residues. Written as DNA, the CDR3 is TGTGCCAGCGGGAGCGGGGGCCAAGCCTACGAGCAGTACTTC. Its translation is CASGSGGQAYEQYF.

This clonotype turned up a few times. This rearrangement joins TRBV2 to TRBJ1-4, with a weak D call TRBD1 (6 bases). The CDR3 has 15 amino acids. Germline V gene data show CDR1 as SNHLY and CDR2 as FYNNEI. V was cut by 8 bases and J by 6 bases, with 19 bases left in between. CDR3 residues: CASSKGGTTDEKLFF. DNA of the CDR3: TGTGCCAGCTCAAAGGGGGGCACAACCGATGAAAAACTGTTTTTT.

Ten or more counts support this clonotype. As DNA, the CDR3 is TGTGCCGAGCGCCAGGAAAACACTGAAGCTTTCTTT. Translation: CAERQENTEAFF. The V gene is TRBV6-1, the J gene TRBJ1-1; no definite D call. Trimming removed 11 bases at V and 2 bases at J, with 12 bases between. Germline assignment: CDR1 MNHNS and CDR2 SASEGT. There are 12 residues in the CDR3.

V usage is TRBV6-5 and J usage is TRBJ1-5, with 7 positions matching TRBD1. Trimming took 1 base from V and 0 from J; bases not matched to a gene: 0. The CDR3 contains 15 residues. Germline-derived CDR1 and CDR2 are MNHEY and SVGAGI. The CDR3 DNA follows: TGTGCCAGCAGTTACTACAGGGGTAGCAATCAGCCCCAGCATTTT. The encoded protein is CASSYYRGSNQPQHF.

This clonotype was detected many times. This rearrangement joins TRBV11-1 to TRBJ2-6; D possibly corresponds to TRBD1 (5 bases). The CDR3 runs to 19 residues. CDR1 is SGHAT and CDR2 is FQDESV in the germline V gene (reference sequence). Trimming left V 6 bases short and J 0 bases short, with 21 bases between. This CDR3 is CASRKRRGSPDSGANVLTF. CDR3 in DNA: TGTGCCAGCAGGAAGAGAAGGGGCAGCCCTGACTCTGGGGCCAACGTCCTGACTTTC.

This clonotype was seen repeatedly, ten times or more. The chain links TRBV7-4 to TRBJ1-5; no clear D gene. Trimming cost V 1 base and J 1 base, with 17 bases left between them. The germline V gene has CDR1 SGHVT and CDR2 SQSDAQ. The CDR3 spans 18 residues. The CDR3 region is CASSLESRVGGSNQPQHF. The CDR3 DNA is TGTGCCAGCAGCTTAGAGTCGAGGGTCGGAGGAAGCAATCAGCCCCAGCATTTT.

This clonotype was picked up many times. This chain uses TRBV28 with TRBJ1-5, with D tentatively TRBD1 (6 bases). The CDR3 extends over 14 amino acids. Germline V lookup: CDR1 MDHEN, CDR2 SYDVKM. Trimming shortened V by 2 bases and J by 5 bases, and 10 bases separated the two germline ends. CDR3 region: CASSLVRGHQPQHF. The CDR3 DNA follows: TGTGCCAGCAGTTTAGTCAGGGGCCATCAGCCCCAGCATTTT.